These 26 T cell receptor beta chains came from one sample sequenced in a study of CD8 T cells in Susac syndrome. Random hexamers were used to reverse transcribe about 0.5 to 1 ug of RNA. MiXCR, applied by TCRdb to the immunoSEQ multiplex PCR reads, yields one record per CDR3 protein. The data show some 400,000 distinct CDR3 sequences, with approximately 85% seen just once and under 0.15% held by the top ten. Sequenced input: CD8+ T cells from PBMCs. The source is a human donor with multiple sclerosis.

The chain links TRBV5-5 to TRBJ1-2; D is ambiguous. V gave up 3 bases and J gave up 4 bases, with 13 bases separating them. This CDR3 region has 14 residues. Germline loops: CDR1 SGHKS, CDR2 YYEKEE (reference sequence). CDR3 region: CASSSSVVIYGYTF. The CDR3 nucleotides read TGTGCCAGCAGCTCAAGCGTGGTTATCTATGGCTACACCTTC.

This chain connects TRBV6-1 to TRBJ2-2; 8 positions match TRBD2. This CDR3 contains 14 residues. V shed 10 bases and J 2 bases; nucleotides not matched to a gene: 6. The germline V gene has CDR1 MNHNS and CDR2 SASEGT. The CDR3 region has the DNA TGTGCCATTTCCGGGACTAGAAACACCGGGGAGCTGTTTTTT. As protein: CAISGTRNTGELFF.

The J gene is TRBJ2-7, the V gene TRBV12-3 or TRBV12-4; D possibly corresponds to TRBD2 (6 bases). Trimming cost V 6 bases and J 2 bases, with 14 bases left between them. The CDR3 loop spans 14 amino acids. The CDR3 sequence: CASSPGTQPYEQYF. The CDR3 DNA reads as TGTGCCAGCAGCCCCGGGACTCAGCCCTACGAGCAGTACTTC.

The chain is built from TRBV12-3 or TRBV12-4 and TRBJ1-5, with D possibly TRBD1 on 6 matching bases. CDR3 length equals 15 residues. V was clipped by 1 base and J by 2 bases, with 9 bases between them. The CDR3 bases are TGTGCCAGCAGTTTAGGGGGGCCGGGCAATCAGCCCCAGCATTTT. Protein: CASSLGGPGNQPQHF.

The chain couples TRBV30 to TRBJ2-3; D tentatively fits TRBD1 or TRBD2 (6 bases each). The V end lost 0 bases, the J end lost 4 bases, and 11 bases lay between the germline ends. The V gene's germline CDR1 is GTSNPN and CDR2 SVGIG (reference sequence). The CDR3 sequence is 14 residues long. The CDR3 bases are TGTGCCTGGAGTGTACTAGGGGGGCCAGATACGCAGTATTTT. Its protein is CAWSVLGGPDTQYF.

The chain is built from TRBV6-5 and TRBJ2-3; 16 bases align to TRBD2. Germline trimming cut 4 bases from V and 4 bases from J; bases unmatched to any gene: 8. In germline, CDR1 is MNHEY, CDR2 SVGAGI. The CDR3 runs 18 residues. This CDR3 reads CASSSPGLAGGKADTQYF. CDR3 in DNA: TGTGCCAGCAGTTCCCCGGGACTAGCGGGGGGGAAAGCAGATACGCAGTATTTT.

This clonotype was observed once. The chain joins TRBV29-1 to TRBJ1-1; 8 positions agree with TRBD1. Trimming cost V 4 bases and J 1 base; bases outside gene matches: 2. The germline V gene encodes CDR1 SQVTM and CDR2 ANQGSEA. This CDR3 is 13 amino acids long. The CDR3 region is CSVGQGRNTEAFF. DNA for the CDR3: TGCAGCGTTGGACAGGGGAGGAACACTGAAGCTTTCTTT. Filled out from reference TRBV29-1 and TRBJ1-1, the complete variable domain reads SAVISQKPSRDICQRGTSLTIQCQVDSQVTMMFWYRQQPGQSLTLIATANQGSEATYESGFVIDKFPISRPNLTFSTLTVSNMSPEDSSIYLCSVGQGRNTEAFFGQGTRLTVV.

The V and J genes are TRBV30 and TRBJ2-7; D gene ambiguous. The V gene's germline CDR1 is GTSNPN and CDR2 SVGIG (reference sequence). The germline V and J ends were trimmed by 5 bases and 2 bases, with 25 bases remaining between them. This CDR3 has 17 amino acids. CDR3 protein: CAWSTGSWYGRTYEQYF. The DNA of the CDR3 is TGTGCCTGGTCTACCGGTAGCTGGTATGGGCGGACCTACGAGCAGTACTTC.

The chain carries TRBV19 and TRBJ1-2; 12 bases line up with TRBD1. Looked up from germline, CDR1 is LNHDA and CDR2 is SQIVND (reference sequence). The CDR3 has 13 amino acids. V shed 10 bases, J shed 5 bases, and the junction held 5 bases outside the gene matches. This chain's CDR3 is CATGTGGHYGYTF. CDR3 nucleotide sequence: TGTGCCACCGGGACAGGGGGCCATTATGGCTACACCTTC. Using reference TRBV19 and TRBJ1-2 for the parts outside the CDR3, the full variable domain is DGGITQSPKYLFRKEGQNVTLSCEQNLNHDAMYWYRQDPGQGLRLIYYSQIVNDFQKGDIAEGYSVSREKKESFPLTVTSAQKNPTAFYLCATGTGGHYGYTFGSGTRLTVV.

The gene calls are TRBV7-9 and TRBJ2-2; 7 positions match TRBD1. Germline lookup yields CDR1 SEHNR and CDR2 FQNEAQ (reference sequence). The CDR3 contains 16 residues. Unmatched junction bases numbered 5, after V lost 4 bases and J lost 0 bases. The CDR3 protein is CASSSRTGANTGELFF. The DNA of the CDR3 is TGTGCCAGCAGCTCACGAACAGGGGCGAACACCGGGGAGCTGTTTTTT.

This chain connects TRBV12-5 to TRBJ1-5, with D unclear. The ends were cut back, 4 bases at V and 5 bases at J, with 18 bases in the middle. Germline lookup yields CDR1 LGHNT and CDR2 FRNRAP. This CDR3 is 16 amino acids long. CDR3 sequence: CASGSPLSGGDQPQHF. In nucleotides, the CDR3 is TGTGCTAGTGGTTCTCCCTTATCGGGAGGTGATCAGCCCCAGCATTTT.

There are a few counts of this clonotype. This chain connects TRBV10-3 to TRBJ2-7; no reliable D call. Germline CDR1 is ENHRY and CDR2 is SYGVKD. V was trimmed by 0 bases and J by 3 bases, leaving 3 bases between them. The CDR3 sequence is 12 residues long. The CDR3 is CAISESIYEQYF. In nucleotides, the CDR3 is TGTGCCATCAGTGAGTCCATCTACGAGCAGTACTTC.

The chain couples TRBV6-1 to TRBJ2-5; the D gene is possibly TRBD1 (5 bases). Trimming pared 1 base from V and 2 bases from J, leaving 11 bases between. Looked up from germline, CDR1 is MNHNS and CDR2 is SASEGT. The CDR3 is 15 residues long. CDR3 DNA sequence: TGTGCCAGCAGTGAAGAGGGCAGGGCGCAAGAGACCCAGTACTTC. Translation: CASSEEGRAQETQYF.

The gene calls are TRBV27 and TRBJ1-1; D perhaps matches TRBD1 (5 bases). CDR1 is MNHEY and CDR2 is SMNVEV in the germline V gene (reference sequence). The CDR3 consists of 16 residues. V lost 0 bases and J 1 base, leaving 12 bases between the germline ends. CDR3 residues: CASSLSRQGGNTEAFF. In nucleotides, the CDR3 is TGTGCCAGCAGTTTATCGCGGCAGGGAGGGAACACTGAAGCTTTCTTT.

The V call is TRBV4-1, the J call TRBJ2-7; D remains unclear. The germline gives CDR1 MGHRA, CDR2 YSYEKL. Trimming shortened V by 6 bases and J by 0 bases, and 6 bases separated the two germline ends. The CDR3 is 12 amino acids. The CDR3 protein is CASRRSSYEQYF. For the CDR3, the DNA is TGCGCCAGCAGGCGGAGCTCCTACGAGCAGTACTTC.

V is TRBV27 and J is TRBJ2-7, with 8 nucleotides matching TRBD1. The CDR3 totals 13 residues. The ends lost 3 bases at V and 6 bases at J; junction bases unmatched: 4. CDR1 and CDR2 (germline): MNHEY, SMNVEV (reference sequence). The CDR3 region has the DNA TGTGCCAGCAGTTTCGGGACAGGAGCCGAGCAGTACTTC. It translates to CASSFGTGAEQYF.

V usage is TRBV29-1 and J usage is TRBJ2-7; the D gene is possibly TRBD1 (6 bases). Germline CDR1 reads SQVTM; CDR2 reads ANQGSEA. Trimming pared 6 bases from V and 1 base from J, leaving 10 bases between. This CDR3 contains 12 residues. The CDR3 DNA reads TGCAGCGTAACACAGGGATCCTACGAGCAGTACTTC. Its protein is CSVTQGSYEQYF.

V usage is TRBV4-1 and J usage is TRBJ1-1; the D gene is possibly TRBD1 (5 bases). Trimming cost V 3 bases and J 4 bases, with 15 bases left between them. Germline CDR1 reads MGHRA; CDR2 reads YSYEKL. This CDR3 comprises 15 residues. CDR3 protein: CASSHNPQGGTEAFF. CDR3 sequence (DNA): TGCGCCAGCAGCCATAACCCCCAGGGTGGCACTGAAGCTTTCTTT.

The V call is TRBV6-5, the J call TRBJ1-5; D unresolved. Germline lookup yields CDR1 MNHEY and CDR2 SVGAGI. The V and J ends lost 6 bases and 2 bases respectively, with 11 bases between them. The CDR3 covers 14 residues. CDR3 sequence: CASRPGRGNQPQHF. In nucleotides, the CDR3 is TGTGCCAGCAGGCCCGGACGGGGCAATCAGCCCCAGCATTTT.

The V and J genes are TRBV7-9 and TRBJ2-3; 8 bases match TRBD2. The CDR3 is 16 residues long. Germline values: CDR1 SEHNR, CDR2 FQNEAQ (reference sequence). Trimming cost V 5 bases and J 2 bases; bases outside gene matches: 9. CDR3 loop: CASSPSRGGYTDTQYF. CDR3 coding DNA: TGTGCCAGCAGCCCATCCCGGGGGGGTTACACAGATACGCAGTATTTT.

The chain carries TRBV6-1 and TRBJ1-2; no clear D gene. V shed 1 base and J shed 3 bases, with 12 bases lying between them. Germline lookup yields CDR1 MNHNS and CDR2 SASEGT. The CDR3 is 15 amino acids. CDR3 bases: TGTGCCAGCAGTGAAGGGAGGGAATTGGACTATGGCTACACCTTC. Its translation: CASSEGRELDYGYTF.

This clonotype appeared a few times. This rearrangement joins TRBV6-5 to TRBJ1-4; no reliable D call. V shed 2 bases and J shed 8 bases, with 12 bases lying between them. There are 14 residues in the CDR3. From germline, CDR1 is MNHEY and CDR2 SVGAGI. CDR3 amino acids: CASSYGILGEKLFF. CDR3 DNA: TGTGCCAGCAGTTACGGCATTCTGGGCGAAAAACTGTTTTTT.

J is TRBJ2-6 and V is TRBV6-4; TRBD1 matches 9 bases. The V gene's germline CDR1 is MRHNA and CDR2 SNTAGT. Trimming took 10 bases from V and 2 from J; bases not matched to a gene: 15. This CDR3 is 18 amino acids long. The CDR3: CAIQGDRATGTGANVLTF. Here the CDR3 DNA reads TGTGCCATCCAAGGGGACAGGGCTACGGGGACTGGGGCCAACGTCCTGACTTTC.

The chain couples TRBV30 to TRBJ1-2; D ambiguous. The CDR3 has 12 amino acids. Germline loops: CDR1 GTSNPN, CDR2 SVGIG (reference sequence). The V and J ends lost 5 bases and 8 bases respectively, with 15 bases between them. This CDR3 reads CAWERVGEGYTF. DNA of the CDR3: TGTGCCTGGGAGAGGGTGGGAGAGGGCTACACCTTC.

V gene TRBV19 combines with J gene TRBJ2-7, with D unclear. The CDR3 has 13 amino acids. Germline V lookup: CDR1 LNHDA, CDR2 SQIVND (reference sequence). V was shortened by 3 bases and J by 1 base, with 7 bases between the two germline ends. For the CDR3, the DNA is TGTGCCAGTAGTATCGGGCAGTCCTACGAGCAGTACTTC. Its translation is CASSIGQSYEQYF.

This clonotype was found once. This chain connects TRBV7-9 to TRBJ1-1; possible D gene TRBD1, 6 bases. The CDR3 sequence is 14 residues long. Germline CDR1 SEHNR, CDR2 FQNEAQ (reference sequence). Trimming removed 5 bases at V and 4 bases at J, with 14 bases between. The CDR3 spells CASSAVGRGTEAFF. In nucleotides, the CDR3 is TGTGCCAGCAGCGCCGTGGGCAGGGGCACTGAAGCTTTCTTT.